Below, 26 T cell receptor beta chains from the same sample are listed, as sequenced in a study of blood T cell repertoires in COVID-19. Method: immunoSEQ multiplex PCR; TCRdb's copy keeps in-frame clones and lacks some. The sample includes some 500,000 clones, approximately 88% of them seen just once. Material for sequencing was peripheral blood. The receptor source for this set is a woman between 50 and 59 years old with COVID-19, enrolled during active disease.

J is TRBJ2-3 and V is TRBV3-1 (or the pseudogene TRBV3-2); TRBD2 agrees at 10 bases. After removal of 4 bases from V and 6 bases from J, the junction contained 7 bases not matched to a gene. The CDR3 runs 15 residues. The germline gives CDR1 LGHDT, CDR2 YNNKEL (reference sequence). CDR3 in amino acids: CASSRSGGARDTQYF. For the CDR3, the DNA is TGTGCCAGCAGCCGCAGCGGGGGGGCCAGGGATACGCAGTATTTT.

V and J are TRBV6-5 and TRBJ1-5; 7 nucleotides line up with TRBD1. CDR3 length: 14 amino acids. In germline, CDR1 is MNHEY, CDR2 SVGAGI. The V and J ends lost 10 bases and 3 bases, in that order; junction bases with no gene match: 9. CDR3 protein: CATLSRGDNQPQHF. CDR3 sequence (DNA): TGTGCCACCTTAAGCAGGGGGGACAATCAGCCCCAGCATTTT.

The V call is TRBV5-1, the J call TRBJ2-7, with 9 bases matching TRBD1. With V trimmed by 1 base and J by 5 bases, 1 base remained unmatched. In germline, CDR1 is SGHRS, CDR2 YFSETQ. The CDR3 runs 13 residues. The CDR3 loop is CASSLTGGNEQYF. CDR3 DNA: TGCGCCAGCAGCTTGACAGGGGGCAACGAGCAGTACTTC.

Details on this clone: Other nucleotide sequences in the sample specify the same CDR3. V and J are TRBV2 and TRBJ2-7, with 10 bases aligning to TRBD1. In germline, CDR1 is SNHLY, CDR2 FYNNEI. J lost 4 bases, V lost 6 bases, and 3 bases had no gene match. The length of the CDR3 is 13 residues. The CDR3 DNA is TGTGCCAGCAGCCGGGACAGGGGTTACGAGCAGTACTTC. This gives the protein CASSRDRGYEQYF.

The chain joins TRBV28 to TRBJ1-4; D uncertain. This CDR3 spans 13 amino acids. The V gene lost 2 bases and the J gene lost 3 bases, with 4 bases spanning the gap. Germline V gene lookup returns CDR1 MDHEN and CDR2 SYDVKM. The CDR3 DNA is TGTGCCAGCAGTTTACCTCCTAATGAAAAACTGTTTTTT. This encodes CASSLPPNEKLFF. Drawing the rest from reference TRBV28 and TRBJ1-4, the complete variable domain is DVKVTQSSRYLVKRTGEKVFLECVQDMDHENMFWYRQDPGLGLRLIYFSYDVKMKEKGDIPEGYSVSREKKERFSLILESASTNQTSMYLCASSLPPNEKLFFGSGTQLSVL.

The CDR3 loop is CASSLGGYGYTF. DNA for the CDR3: TGCGCCAGCAGCTTGGGAGGTTACGGCTACACCTTC. J is TRBJ1-2 and V is TRBV5-1; no clear D gene. V was pared by 0 bases and J by 8 bases, with 8 bases between. The CDR3 consists of 12 residues. Per germline, CDR1 SGHRS and CDR2 YFSETQ.

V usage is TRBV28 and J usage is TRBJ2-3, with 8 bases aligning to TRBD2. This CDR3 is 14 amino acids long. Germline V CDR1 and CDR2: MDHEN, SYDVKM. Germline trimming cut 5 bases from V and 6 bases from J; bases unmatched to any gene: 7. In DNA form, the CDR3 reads TGTGCCAGCAGTCCCGGGGGGGCACATGATACGCAGTATTTT. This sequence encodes CASSPGGAHDTQYF.

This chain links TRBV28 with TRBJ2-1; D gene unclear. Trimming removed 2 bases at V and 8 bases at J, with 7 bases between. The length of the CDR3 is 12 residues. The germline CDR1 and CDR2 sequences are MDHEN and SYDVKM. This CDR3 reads CASSLHRYEQFF. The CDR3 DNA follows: TGTGCCAGCAGTTTACATCGGTATGAGCAGTTCTTC.

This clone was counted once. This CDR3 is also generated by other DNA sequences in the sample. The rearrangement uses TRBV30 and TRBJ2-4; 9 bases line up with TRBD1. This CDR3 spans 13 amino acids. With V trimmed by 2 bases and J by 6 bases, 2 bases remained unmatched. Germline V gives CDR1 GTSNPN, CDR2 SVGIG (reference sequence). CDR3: CAWSTGQGNIQYF. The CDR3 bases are TGTGCCTGGAGTACGGGACAGGGAAACATTCAGTACTTC.

CDR3 sequence reads: CASAQGSNTEAFF. CDR3 nucleotides: TGCGCCAGCGCCCAGGGTTCGAACACTGAAGCTTTCTTT. The rearrangement joins TRBV5-1 to TRBJ1-1, with a tentative D call TRBD1 (5 bases). Germline lookup yields CDR1 SGHRS and CDR2 YFSETQ. The CDR3 is 13 residues long. Deletions cut 7 bases from V and 1 base from J, with 11 bases between.

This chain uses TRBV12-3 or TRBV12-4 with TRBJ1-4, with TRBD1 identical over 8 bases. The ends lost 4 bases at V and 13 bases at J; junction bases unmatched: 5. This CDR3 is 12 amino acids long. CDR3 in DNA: TGTGCCAGCAGTTCAAGGACAGGGTCACTGTTTTTT. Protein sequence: CASSSRTGSLFF.

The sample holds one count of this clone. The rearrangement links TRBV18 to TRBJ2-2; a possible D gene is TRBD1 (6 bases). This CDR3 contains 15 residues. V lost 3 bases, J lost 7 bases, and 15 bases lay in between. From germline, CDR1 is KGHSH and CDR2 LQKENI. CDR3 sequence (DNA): TGTGCCAGCTCACCCAAGGACAGCCTATTCGGGGAGCTGTTTTTT. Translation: CASSPKDSLFGELFF.

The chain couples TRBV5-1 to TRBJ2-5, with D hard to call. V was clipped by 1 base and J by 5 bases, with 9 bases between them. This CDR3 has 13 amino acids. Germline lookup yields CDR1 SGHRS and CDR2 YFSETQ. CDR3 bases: TGCGCCAGCAGCTTGTTAGCTTCGGAGACCCAGTACTTC. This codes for CASSLLASETQYF. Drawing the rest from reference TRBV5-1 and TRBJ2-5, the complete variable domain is KAGVTQTPRYLIKTRGQQVTLSCSPISGHRSVSWYQQTPGQGLQFLFEYFSETQRNKGNFPGRFSGRQFSNSRSEMNVSTLELGDSALYLCASSLLASETQYFGPGTRLLVL.

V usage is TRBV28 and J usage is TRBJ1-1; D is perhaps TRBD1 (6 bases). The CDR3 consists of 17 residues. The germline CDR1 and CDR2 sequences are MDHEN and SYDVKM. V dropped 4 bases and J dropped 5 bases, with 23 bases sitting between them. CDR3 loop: CASSSTGSPRGGTEAFF. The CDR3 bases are TGTGCCAGCAGTTCCACAGGGTCACCTCGGGGTGGGACTGAAGCTTTCTTT.

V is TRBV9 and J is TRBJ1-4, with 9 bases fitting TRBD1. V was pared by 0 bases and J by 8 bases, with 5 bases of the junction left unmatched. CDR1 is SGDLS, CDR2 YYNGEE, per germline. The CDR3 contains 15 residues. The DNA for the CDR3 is TGTGCCAGCAGCGTAGAGGGACAGGGTGAAGAAAAACTGTTTTTT. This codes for CASSVEGQGEEKLFF.

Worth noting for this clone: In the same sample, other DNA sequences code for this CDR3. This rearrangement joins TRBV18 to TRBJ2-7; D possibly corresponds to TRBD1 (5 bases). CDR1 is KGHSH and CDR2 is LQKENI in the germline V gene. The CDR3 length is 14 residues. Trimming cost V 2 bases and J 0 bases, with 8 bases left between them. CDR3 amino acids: CASSPGDSSYEQYF. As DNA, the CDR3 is TGTGCCAGCTCACCAGGTGACAGCTCCTACGAGCAGTACTTC.

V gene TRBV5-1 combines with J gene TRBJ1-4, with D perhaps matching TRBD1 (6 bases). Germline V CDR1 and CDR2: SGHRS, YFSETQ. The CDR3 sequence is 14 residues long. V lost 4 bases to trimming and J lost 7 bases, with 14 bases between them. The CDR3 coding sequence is TGCGCCAGCAGCAAGGGGGGGGACGGTGAAAAACTGTTTTTT. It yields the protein CASSKGGDGEKLFF.

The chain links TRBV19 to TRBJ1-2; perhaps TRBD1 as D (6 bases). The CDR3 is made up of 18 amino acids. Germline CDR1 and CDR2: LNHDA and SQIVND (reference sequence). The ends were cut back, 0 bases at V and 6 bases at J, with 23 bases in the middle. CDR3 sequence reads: CASSIDLLGAGDSDGYTF. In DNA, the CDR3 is TGTGCCAGTAGTATAGATCTATTGGGAGCAGGGGATTCGGATGGCTACACCTTC. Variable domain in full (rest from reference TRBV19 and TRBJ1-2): DGGITQSPKYLFRKEGQNVTLSCEQNLNHDAMYWYRQDPGQGLRLIYYSQIVNDFQKGDIAEGYSVSREKKESFPLTVTSAQKNPTAFYLCASSIDLLGAGDSDGYTFGSGTRLTVV.

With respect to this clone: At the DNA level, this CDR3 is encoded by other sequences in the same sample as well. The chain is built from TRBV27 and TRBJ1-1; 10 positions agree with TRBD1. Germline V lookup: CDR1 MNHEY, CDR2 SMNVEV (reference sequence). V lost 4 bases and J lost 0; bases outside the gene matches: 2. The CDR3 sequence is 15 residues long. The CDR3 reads CASSSGQGLNTEAFF. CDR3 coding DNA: TGTGCCAGCAGTTCGGGACAGGGGCTGAACACTGAAGCTTTCTTT.

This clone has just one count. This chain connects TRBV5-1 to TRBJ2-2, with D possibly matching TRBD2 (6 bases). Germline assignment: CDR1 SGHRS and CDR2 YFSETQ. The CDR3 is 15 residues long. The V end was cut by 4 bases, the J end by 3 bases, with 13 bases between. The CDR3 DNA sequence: TGCGCCAGCAGCCCCCGGAGGGCTGACACCGGGGAGCTGTTTTTT. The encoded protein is CASSPRRADTGELFF. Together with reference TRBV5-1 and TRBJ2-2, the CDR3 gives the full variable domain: KAGVTQTPRYLIKTRGQQVTLSCSPISGHRSVSWYQQTPGQGLQFLFEYFSETQRNKGNFPGRFSGRQFSNSRSEMNVSTLELGDSALYLCASSPRRADTGELFFGEGSRLTVL.

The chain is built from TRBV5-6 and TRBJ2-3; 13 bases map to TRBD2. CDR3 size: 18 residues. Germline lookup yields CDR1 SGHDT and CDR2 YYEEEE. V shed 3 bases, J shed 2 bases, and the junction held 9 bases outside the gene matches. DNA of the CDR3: TGTGCCAGCAGCTCCTCCGGGACTAGCGGGACCACCACAGATACGCAGTATTTT. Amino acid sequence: CASSSSGTSGTTTDTQYF.

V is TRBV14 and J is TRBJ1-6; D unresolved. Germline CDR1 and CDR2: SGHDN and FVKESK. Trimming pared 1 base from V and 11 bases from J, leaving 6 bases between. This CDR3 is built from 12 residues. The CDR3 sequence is CASSQGATPLHF. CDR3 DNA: TGTGCCAGCAGCCAAGGGGCTACACCCCTCCACTTT. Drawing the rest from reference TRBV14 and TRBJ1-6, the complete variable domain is EAGVTQFPSHSVIEKGQTVTLRCDPISGHDNLYWYRRVMGKEIKFLLHFVKESKQDESGMPNNRFLAERTGGTYSTLKVQPAELEDSGVYFCASSQGATPLHFGNGTRLTVT.

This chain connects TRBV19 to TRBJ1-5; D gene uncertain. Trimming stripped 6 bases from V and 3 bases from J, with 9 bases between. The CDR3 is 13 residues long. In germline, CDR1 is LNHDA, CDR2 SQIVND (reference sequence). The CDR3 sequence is CASRPGFNQPQHF. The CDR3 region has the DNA TGTGCCAGTAGGCCGGGGTTCAATCAGCCCCAGCATTTT.

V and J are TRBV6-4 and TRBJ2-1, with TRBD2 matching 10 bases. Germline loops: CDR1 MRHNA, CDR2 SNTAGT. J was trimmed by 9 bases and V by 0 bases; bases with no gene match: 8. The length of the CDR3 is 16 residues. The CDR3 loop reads CASSDSVAGGRSEQFF. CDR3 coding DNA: TGTGCCAGCAGTGACTCAGTAGCGGGGGGCCGAAGTGAGCAGTTCTTC.

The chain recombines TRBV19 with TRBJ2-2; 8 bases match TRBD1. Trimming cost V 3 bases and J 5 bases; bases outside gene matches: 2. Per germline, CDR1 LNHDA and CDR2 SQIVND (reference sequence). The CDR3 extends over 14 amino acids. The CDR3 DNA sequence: TGTGCCAGTAGTATCAACAGGGGGACCGGGGAGCTGTTTTTT. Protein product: CASSINRGTGELFF.

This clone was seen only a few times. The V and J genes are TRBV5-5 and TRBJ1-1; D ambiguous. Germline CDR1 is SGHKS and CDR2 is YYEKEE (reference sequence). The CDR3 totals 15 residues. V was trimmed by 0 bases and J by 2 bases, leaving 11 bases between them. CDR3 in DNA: TGTGCCAGCAGCTTGGATGGGAGTCCCAACACTGAAGCTTTCTTT. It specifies CASSLDGSPNTEAFF.